The 2 T cell receptor beta chains listed next were all sequenced from one sample in a study of beta chain features in type 1 diabetes. Study-wide results and limits: TCRB CDR3s from Type 1 diabetes patients were moderately but significantly shorter in all four CD4+ subsets.

The isolated RNA, all of it, was reverse transcribed, so expressed TCRB transcripts were what got sequenced. The assay was immunoSEQ multiplex PCR, and TCRdb's table has in-frame clones only and misses some. The sample carries 300,000 to 350,000 clones, about 13% recorded once. What these receptors recognize is not known. The sample taken for sequencing was naive CD4+ T cells from blood. All receptors come from a woman aged 18 to 35 with type 1 diabetes.

This clone was seen a few times. The chain combines TRBV7-9 with TRBJ1-1; tentatively, D is TRBD1 (6 bases). Trimming left V 3 bases short and J 8 bases short, with 13 bases between. Germline V gene lookup returns CDR1 SEHNR and CDR2 FQNEAQ (reference sequence). CDR3 length equals 13 residues. Written as DNA, the CDR3 is TGTGCCAGCAGCTTCGCAGGGGTCCCCGAAGCTTTCTTT. Its translation is CASSFAGVPEAFF.

The V call is TRBV27, the J call TRBJ2-1, with a tentative D call TRBD2 (6 bases). The CDR3 loop spans 14 amino acids. Trimming took off 7 bases at V and 7 bases at J, with 17 bases between the two ends. Germline CDR1 and CDR2: MNHEY and SMNVEV (reference sequence). The CDR3: CASNLKPGRNEQFF. The CDR3 DNA sequence: TGTGCCAGCAACCTAAAGCCAGGGAGGAATGAGCAGTTCTTC.